One and the same sample provided the 19 T cell receptor beta chains below, sequenced in a study of T-cell memory formation after mild COVID-19. TCRdb passed the 5' RACE reads through MiXCR, listing each CDR3 protein once. This table has fewer than 15,000 distinct CDR3 sequences, roughly 17% appearing once. Input material: PBMCs or a T cell subset sorted from them (not recorded which). The receptor set was obtained from a man aged 18 to 29 who had mild COVID-19 (a few samples of this study predate the infection). Cell type and time point are not known.

J is TRBJ1-1 and V is TRBV5-1; D is possibly TRBD1 (6 bases). V was cut by 2 bases and J by 1 base, with 15 bases left in between. This CDR3 spans 16 amino acids. The V gene's germline CDR1 is SGHRS and CDR2 YFSETQ. The CDR3 nucleotides read TGCGCCAGCAGCTTCAGGGGTTGGTTTTGGAACACTGAAGCTTTCTTT. Encoded protein: CASSFRGWFWNTEAFF. Variable domain in full (rest from reference TRBV5-1 and TRBJ1-1): KAGVTQTPRYLIKTRGQQVTLSCSPISGHRSVSWYQQTPGQGLQFLFEYFSETQRNKGNFPGRFSGRQFSNSRSEMNVSTLELGDSALYLCASSFRGWFWNTEAFFGQGTRLTVV.

This clonotype is a singleton in its sample. The chain combines TRBV9 with TRBJ1-5; D might be TRBD1 (5 bases). This CDR3 comprises 15 residues. V was clipped by 4 bases and J by 9 bases, with 20 bases between them. Germline CDR1 SGDLS, CDR2 YYNGEE. The CDR3 protein is CASSPRAGINSPQHF. CDR3 bases: TGTGCCAGCAGCCCAAGGGCAGGGATTAACTCGCCCCAGCATTTT. Looking up the rest from reference TRBV9 and TRBJ1-5 gives the full variable domain: DSGVTQTPKHLITATGQRVTLRCSPRSGDLSVYWYQQSLDQGLQFLIQYYNGEERAKGNILERFSAQQFPDLHSELNLSSLELGDSALYFCASSPRAGINSPQHFGDGTRLSIL.

This clonotype was seen only a few times. The genes are TRBV6-1 and TRBJ2-3; D gene uncertain. V lost 3 bases, J lost 1 base, and 8 bases lay in between. Germline V gives CDR1 MNHNS, CDR2 SASEGT. The CDR3 extends over 14 amino acids. CDR3 sequence reads: CASSDEVGTDTQYF. For the CDR3, the DNA is TGTGCCAGCAGTGACGAGGTGGGCACAGATACGCAGTATTTT.

This chain uses TRBV20-1 with TRBJ2-7; 10 bases match TRBD2. This CDR3 is built from 15 residues. Germline V gene lookup returns CDR1 DFQATT and CDR2 SNEGSKA (reference sequence). The V gene end was trimmed by 1 base and the J gene end by 2 bases; junction bases not matched to a gene: 5. The CDR3 nucleotides are TGCAGTGCTAGAGGGAGTCTAGCGGGAGCCTACGAGCAGTACTTC. Protein: CSARGSLAGAYEQYF.

This clonotype was picked up a small number of times. The rearrangement joins TRBV6-9 to TRBJ1-4; D may be TRBD1 (6 bases). Per the germline V gene, CDR1 is MNHGY and CDR2 is SVAAGI. This CDR3 region has 15 residues. With 5 bases removed from V and 7 bases from J, the gap between germline ends came to 17 bases. The CDR3 nucleotides read TGTGCCAGCAGTAGGTCCAGGGGCGCACGTGAAAAACTGTTTTTT. Its translation: CASSRSRGAREKLFF.

This clonotype was seen ten or more times. The V and J genes are TRBV28 and TRBJ2-7; 8 positions agree with TRBD2. Losses at the gene ends were 8 bases for V and 2 bases for J; bases not matched to a gene: 5. The V gene's germline CDR1 is MDHEN and CDR2 SYDVKM. The CDR3 covers 13 residues. The CDR3 is CASASGGAYEQYV. CDR3 DNA: TGTGCCAGCGCCTCGGGAGGGGCCTACGAGCAGTACGTC.

In its sample, this clonotype was seen many times. V gene TRBV6-5 combines with J gene TRBJ1-2; D unclear. The CDR3 contains 14 residues. Trimming removed 1 base at V and 8 bases at J, with 14 bases between. CDR1 and CDR2 from the germline V gene are MNHEY and SVGAGI. CDR3 bases: TGTGCCAGCAGTTACTTTGCGGGAGGCGGCGGCTACACCTTC. Translating it yields CASSYFAGGGGYTF.

This clonotype was counted a few times. The J gene is TRBJ1-1, the V gene TRBV29-1; no reliable D call. Germline lookup yields CDR1 SQVTM and CDR2 ANQGSEA. Trimming pared 0 bases from V and 8 bases from J, leaving 4 bases between. The CDR3 length is 10 residues. This CDR3 is CSVEDREAFF. The CDR3 nucleotides are TGCAGCGTTGAAGATCGGGAAGCTTTCTTT. Variable domain in full (rest from reference TRBV29-1 and TRBJ1-1): SAVISQKPSRDICQRGTSLTIQCQVDSQVTMMFWYRQQPGQSLTLIATANQGSEATYESGFVIDKFPISRPNLTFSTLTVSNMSPEDSSIYLCSVEDREAFFGQGTRLTVV.

This clonotype showed up many times. V usage is TRBV6-6 and J usage is TRBJ1-2; no clear D gene. This CDR3 comprises 15 residues. The V end lost 5 bases, the J end lost 0 bases, and 13 bases lay between the germline ends. Germline CDR1 is MNHNY and CDR2 is SVGAGI (reference sequence). The CDR3 loop is CASSDRVRTNYGYTF. The CDR3 DNA follows: TGTGCCAGCAGTGATAGGGTTCGGACTAACTATGGCTACACCTTC.

This clonotype was observed at least ten times. The gene calls are TRBV20-1 and TRBJ1-2, with D tentatively TRBD1 (6 bases). The CDR3 is 12 amino acids. Germline-derived CDR1 and CDR2 are DFQATT and SNEGSKA (reference sequence). Trimming took 0 bases from V and 8 from J, leaving 10 bases between them. Written as DNA, the CDR3 is TGCAGTGCTAGAGAGGGGGGGCGAGGCTACACCTTC. It encodes CSAREGGRGYTF.

Many counts were recorded for this clonotype. V and J are TRBV20-1 and TRBJ1-5; 9 bases are a match to TRBD1. CDR1 is DFQATT, CDR2 SNEGSKA, per germline (reference sequence). The length of the CDR3 is 13 residues. The CDR3 nucleotides are TGCAGCGCCACAGGGGGCGCAAGCCAGCCCCAGCATTTT. This sequence encodes CSATGGASQPQHF.

This clonotype was recorded at least ten times. V is TRBV6-5 and J is TRBJ2-7; TRBD1 might be the D (5 bases). Trimming cost V 5 bases and J 3 bases, with 14 bases left between them. Germline V gene sequence: CDR1 MNHEY, CDR2 SVGAGI. The CDR3 loop spans 14 amino acids. The CDR3: CASSEFDSFYEQYF. DNA of the CDR3: TGTGCCAGCAGTGAATTCGACAGCTTCTACGAGCAGTACTTC.

This clonotype has ten or more counts. The genes are TRBV7-9 and TRBJ2-7; D unresolved. CDR3 size: 12 residues. The germline V gene encodes CDR1 SEHNR and CDR2 FQNEAQ (reference sequence). The V and J ends lost 0 bases and 5 bases respectively, with 5 bases between them. The CDR3 here is CASSLASHEQYF. CDR3 coding DNA: TGTGCCAGCAGCTTAGCTTCCCACGAGCAGTACTTC.

This clonotype was seen repeatedly, ten times or more. J is TRBJ1-6 and V is TRBV5-1; D might be TRBD1 (5 bases). With 2 bases removed from V and 10 bases from J, the gap between germline ends came to 13 bases. The CDR3 loop spans 14 amino acids. The V gene's germline CDR1 is SGHRS and CDR2 YFSETQ. CDR3 in DNA: TGCGCCAGCAGCTTTACCGGGACCGGCTCACCCCTCCACTTT. It translates to CASSFTGTGSPLHF.

This clonotype was observed many times. The chain employs TRBV6-2 or TRBV6-3 and TRBJ2-2, with D perhaps matching TRBD1 (6 bases). Germline assignment: CDR1 MNHEY and CDR2 SVGEGT. The CDR3 loop spans 13 amino acids. Trimming took 10 bases from V and 6 from J, leaving 15 bases between them. The CDR3 DNA is TGTGCCACCTTGAGACAGGACCCCGGGGAGCTGTTTTTT. This gives the protein CATLRQDPGELFF.

There are many counts of this clonotype. This chain connects TRBV9 to TRBJ2-1, with 8 bases identical to TRBD2. This CDR3 has 15 amino acids. CDR1 SGDLS and CDR2 YYNGEE come from the germline V gene. V was clipped by 6 bases and J by 6 bases; unmatched bases: 11. CDR3 nucleotide sequence: TGTGCCAGCACCCTCGGGGGGGACTTAACCAATGAGCAGTTCTTC. Amino acids: CASTLGGDLTNEQFF.

This rearrangement joins TRBV5-1 to TRBJ1-1; D not certain. Trimming removed 5 bases at V and 1 base at J, with 9 bases between. The CDR3 loop spans 13 amino acids. The germline CDR1 and CDR2 sequences are SGHRS and YFSETQ. Here the CDR3 reads CASRDSKNTEAFF. CDR3 coding DNA: TGCGCCAGCAGGGACTCTAAGAACACTGAAGCTTTCTTT. Drawing the rest from reference TRBV5-1 and TRBJ1-1, the complete variable domain is KAGVTQTPRYLIKTRGQQVTLSCSPISGHRSVSWYQQTPGQGLQFLFEYFSETQRNKGNFPGRFSGRQFSNSRSEMNVSTLELGDSALYLCASRDSKNTEAFFGQGTRLTVV.

CDR3 nucleotides: TGTGCCAGCAGTTTATCTCGGGGCCTAAAGCCCCAGCATTTT. This translates into CASSLSRGLKPQHF. J is TRBJ1-5 and V is TRBV27; D is perhaps TRBD1 (5 bases). The CDR3 spans 14 residues. From germline, CDR1 is MNHEY and CDR2 SMNVEV (reference sequence). Trimming shortened V by 0 bases and J by 8 bases, and 11 bases separated the two germline ends.

The sample holds many counts of this clonotype. The rearrangement joins TRBV24-1 to TRBJ2-3; TRBD2 aligns across 7 bases. Germline-derived CDR1 and CDR2 are KGHDR and SFDVKD. The V and J ends lost 3 bases and 1 base, in that order; junction bases with no gene match: 3. The CDR3 totals 15 residues. The CDR3 sequence is CATSDGEGGTDTQYF. Written as DNA, the CDR3 is TGTGCCACCAGTGATGGGGAGGGTGGCACAGATACGCAGTATTTT.